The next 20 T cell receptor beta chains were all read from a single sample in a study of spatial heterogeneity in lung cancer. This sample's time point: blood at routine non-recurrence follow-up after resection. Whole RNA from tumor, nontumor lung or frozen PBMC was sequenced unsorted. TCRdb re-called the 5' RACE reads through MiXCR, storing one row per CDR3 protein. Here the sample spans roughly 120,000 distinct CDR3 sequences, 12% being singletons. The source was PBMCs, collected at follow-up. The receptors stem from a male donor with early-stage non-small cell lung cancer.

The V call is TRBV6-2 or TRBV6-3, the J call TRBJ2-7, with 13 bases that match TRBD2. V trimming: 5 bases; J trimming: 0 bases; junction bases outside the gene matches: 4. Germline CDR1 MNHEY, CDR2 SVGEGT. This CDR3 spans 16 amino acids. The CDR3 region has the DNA TGTGCCAGCAGTAGCAGGACTAGCGGGAGCTCCTACGAGCAGTACTTC. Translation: CASSSRTSGSSYEQYF.

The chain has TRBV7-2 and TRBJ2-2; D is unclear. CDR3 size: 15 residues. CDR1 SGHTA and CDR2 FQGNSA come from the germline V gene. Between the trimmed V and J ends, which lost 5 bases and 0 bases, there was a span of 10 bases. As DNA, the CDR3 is TGTGCCAGCAGCACCGCCGCCACGAACACCGGGGAGCTGTTTTTT. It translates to CASSTAATNTGELFF.

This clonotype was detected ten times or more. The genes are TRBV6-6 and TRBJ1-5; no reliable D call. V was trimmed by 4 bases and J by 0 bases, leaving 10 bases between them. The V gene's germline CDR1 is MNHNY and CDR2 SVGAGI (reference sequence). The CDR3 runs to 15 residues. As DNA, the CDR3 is TGTGCCAGCAGTTCAACACATTATAGCAATCAGCCCCAGCATTTT. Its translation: CASSSTHYSNQPQHF.

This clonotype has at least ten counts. This chain's CDR3 is CSARDQERIYGYTF. As DNA, the CDR3 is TGCAGTGCTAGAGATCAGGAACGGATCTATGGCTACACCTTC. The rearrangement joins TRBV20-1 to TRBJ1-2; D gene uncertain. Germline values: CDR1 DFQATT, CDR2 SNEGSKA (reference sequence). The CDR3 is 14 residues long. The V end was cut by 0 bases, the J end by 4 bases, with 12 bases between.

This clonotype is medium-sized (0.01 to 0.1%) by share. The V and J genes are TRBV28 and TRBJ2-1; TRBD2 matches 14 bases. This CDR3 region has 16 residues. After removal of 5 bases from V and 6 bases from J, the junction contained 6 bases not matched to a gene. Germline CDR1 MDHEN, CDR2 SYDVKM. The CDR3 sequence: CASSIQGLAGANEQFF. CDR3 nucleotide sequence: TGTGCCAGCAGTATACAGGGACTAGCGGGGGCCAATGAGCAGTTCTTC.

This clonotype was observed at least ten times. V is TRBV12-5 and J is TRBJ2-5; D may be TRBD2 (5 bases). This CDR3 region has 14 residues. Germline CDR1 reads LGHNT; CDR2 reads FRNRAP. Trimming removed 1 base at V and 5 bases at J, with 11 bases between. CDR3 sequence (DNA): TGTGCTAGTGGTTTGGAAACTAGTATGGAGACCCAGTACTTC. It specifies CASGLETSMETQYF.

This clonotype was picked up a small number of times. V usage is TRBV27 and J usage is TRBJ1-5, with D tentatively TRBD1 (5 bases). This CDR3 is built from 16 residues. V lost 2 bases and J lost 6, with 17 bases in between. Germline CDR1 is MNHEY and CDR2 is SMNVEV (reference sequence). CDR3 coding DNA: TGTGCCAGCAGTTTACGAGGAGACAGCCTAGGTCAGCCCCAGCATTTT. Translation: CASSLRGDSLGQPQHF.

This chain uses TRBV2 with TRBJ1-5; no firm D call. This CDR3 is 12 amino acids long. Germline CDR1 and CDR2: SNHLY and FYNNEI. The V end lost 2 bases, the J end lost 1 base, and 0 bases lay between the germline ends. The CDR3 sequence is CASSESNQPQHF. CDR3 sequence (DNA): TGTGCCAGCAGTGAAAGCAATCAGCCCCAGCATTTT.

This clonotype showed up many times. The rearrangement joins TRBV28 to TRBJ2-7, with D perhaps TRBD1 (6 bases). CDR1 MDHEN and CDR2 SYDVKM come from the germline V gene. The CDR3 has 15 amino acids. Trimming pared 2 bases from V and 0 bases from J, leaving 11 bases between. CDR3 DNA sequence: TGTGCCAGCAGTTTAGGGACACGGATCTCCTACGAGCAGTACTTC. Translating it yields CASSLGTRISYEQYF.

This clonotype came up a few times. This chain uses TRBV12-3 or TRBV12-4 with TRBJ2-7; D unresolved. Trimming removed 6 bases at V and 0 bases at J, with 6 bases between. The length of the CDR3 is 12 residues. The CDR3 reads CASRRASYEQYF. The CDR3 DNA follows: TGTGCCAGCAGACGGGCCTCCTACGAGCAGTACTTC.

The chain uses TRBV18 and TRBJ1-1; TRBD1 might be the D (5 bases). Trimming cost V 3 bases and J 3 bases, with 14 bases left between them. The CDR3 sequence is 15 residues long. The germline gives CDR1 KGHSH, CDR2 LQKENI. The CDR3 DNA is TGTGCCAGCTCACCCCTGTCAGGGCTAGACACTGAAGCTTTCTTT. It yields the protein CASSPLSGLDTEAFF. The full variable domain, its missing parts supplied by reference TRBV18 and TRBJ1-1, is NAGVMQNPRHLVRRRGQEARLRCSPMKGHSHVYWYRQLPEEGLKFMVYLQKENIIDESGMPKERFSAEFPKEGPSILRIQQVVRGDSAAYFCASSPLSGLDTEAFFGQGTRLTVV.

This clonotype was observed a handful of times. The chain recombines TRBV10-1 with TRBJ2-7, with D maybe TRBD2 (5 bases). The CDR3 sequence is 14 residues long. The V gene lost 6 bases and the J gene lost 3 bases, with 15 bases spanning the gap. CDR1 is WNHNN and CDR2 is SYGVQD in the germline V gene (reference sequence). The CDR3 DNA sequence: TGCGCCAGCAGCCCCAAGGCCGGGATCTACGAGCAGTACTTC. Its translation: CASSPKAGIYEQYF.

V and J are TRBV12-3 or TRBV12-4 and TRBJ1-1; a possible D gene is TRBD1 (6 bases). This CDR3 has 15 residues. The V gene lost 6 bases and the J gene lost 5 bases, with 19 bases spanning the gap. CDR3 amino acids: CASRVQGSVGTEAFF. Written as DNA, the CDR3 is TGTGCCAGCAGGGTACAGGGATCAGTCGGAACTGAAGCTTTCTTT.

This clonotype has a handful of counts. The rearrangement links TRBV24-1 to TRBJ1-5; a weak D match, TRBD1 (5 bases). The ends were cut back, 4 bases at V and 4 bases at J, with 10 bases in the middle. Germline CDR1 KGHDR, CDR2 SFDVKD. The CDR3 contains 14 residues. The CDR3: CATSDPTVNQPQHF. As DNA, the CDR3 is TGTGCCACCAGTGACCCGACAGTAAATCAGCCCCAGCATTTT.

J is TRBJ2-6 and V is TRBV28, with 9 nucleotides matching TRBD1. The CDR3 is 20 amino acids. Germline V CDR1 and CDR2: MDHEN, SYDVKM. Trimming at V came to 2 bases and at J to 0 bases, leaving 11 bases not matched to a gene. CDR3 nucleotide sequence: TGTGCCAGCAGTTTAGGTGGACAGGGGTTTTCGGGCTCTGGGGCCAACGTCCTGACTTTC. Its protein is CASSLGGQGFSGSGANVLTF.

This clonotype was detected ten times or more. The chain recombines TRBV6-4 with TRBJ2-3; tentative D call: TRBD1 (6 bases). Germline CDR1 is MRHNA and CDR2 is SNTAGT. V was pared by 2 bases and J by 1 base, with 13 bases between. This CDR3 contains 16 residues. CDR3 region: CASSDAFEGGTDTQYF. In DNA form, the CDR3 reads TGTGCCAGCAGTGACGCTTTCGAGGGGGGCACAGATACGCAGTATTTT.

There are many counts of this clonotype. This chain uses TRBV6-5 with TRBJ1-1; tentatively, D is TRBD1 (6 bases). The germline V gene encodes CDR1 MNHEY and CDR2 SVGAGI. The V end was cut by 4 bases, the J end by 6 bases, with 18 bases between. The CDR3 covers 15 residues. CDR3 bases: TGTGCCAGCAGTTTTCCTGGACAGACCCGCGCTGAAGCTTTCTTT. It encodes CASSFPGQTRAEAFF.

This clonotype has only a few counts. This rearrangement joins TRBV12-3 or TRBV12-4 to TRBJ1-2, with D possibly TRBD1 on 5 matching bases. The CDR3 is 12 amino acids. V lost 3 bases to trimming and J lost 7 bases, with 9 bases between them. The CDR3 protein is CASSFGGGGYTF. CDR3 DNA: TGTGCCAGCAGTTTTGGGGGAGGTGGCTACACCTTC.

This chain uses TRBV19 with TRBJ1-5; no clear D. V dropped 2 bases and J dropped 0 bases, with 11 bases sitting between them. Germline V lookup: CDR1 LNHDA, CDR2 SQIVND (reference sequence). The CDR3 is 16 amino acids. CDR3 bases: TGTGCCAGTAGTATAACAGCCGGCCATAGCAATCAGCCCCAGCATTTT. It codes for CASSITAGHSNQPQHF.

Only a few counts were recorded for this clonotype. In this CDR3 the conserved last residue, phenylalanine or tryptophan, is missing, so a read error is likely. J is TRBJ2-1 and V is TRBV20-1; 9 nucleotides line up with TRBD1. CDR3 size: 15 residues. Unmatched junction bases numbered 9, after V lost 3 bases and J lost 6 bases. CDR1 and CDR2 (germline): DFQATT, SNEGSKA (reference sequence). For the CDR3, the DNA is TGCAGTGCTAGGACCGGGACAGGGACGGTCAATGAGCAGTTCTCC. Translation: CSARTGTGTVNEQFS.